One and the same sample provided the 20 T cell receptor beta chains below, sequenced in a study of blood T cell repertoires in COVID-19. Here immunoSEQ multiplex PCR was the method, and the copy in TCRdb shows in-frame clones only, minus some. The sample includes 22,000 or so clones, more than 80% of them seen just once. The sequenced sample was peripheral blood. All receptors derive from a human donor in a cohort sampled during active COVID-19.

A single count supports this clone. V usage is TRBV27 and J usage is TRBJ2-2, with 7 bases fitting TRBD2. CDR1 and CDR2 (germline): MNHEY, SMNVEV (reference sequence). The CDR3 runs 15 residues. V dropped 8 bases and J dropped 0; count of bases not matched to a gene: 6. CDR3 amino acids: CASGAGTANTGELFF. The CDR3 bases are TGTGCCAGCGGAGCGGGAACTGCGAACACCGGGGAGCTGTTTTTT.

The CDR3 spells CASRRTSGRGDEQFF. The CDR3 region has the DNA TGTGCCAGCAGGAGGACTAGCGGGCGAGGCGATGAGCAGTTCTTC. V is TRBV6-5 and J is TRBJ2-1, with TRBD2 matching over 11 bases. Germline V gene data show CDR1 as MNHEY and CDR2 as SVGAGI. This CDR3 comprises 15 residues. V shed 6 bases and J 8 bases; nucleotides not matched to a gene: 9.

The rearrangement links TRBV7-2 to TRBJ2-5, with D unresolved. Deletions cut 5 bases from V and 5 bases from J, with 15 bases between. This CDR3 comprises 14 residues. CDR1 is SGHTA, CDR2 FQGNSA, per germline. CDR3 in DNA: TGTGCCAGCAGCCTCAGCGCCAGCCGTGAGACCCAGTACTTC. This encodes CASSLSASRETQYF.

V gene TRBV24-1 combines with J gene TRBJ2-7, with TRBD1 matching 10 bases. V shed 3 bases and J 5 bases; nucleotides not matched to a gene: 9. The CDR3 is made up of 16 amino acids. Germline loops: CDR1 KGHDR, CDR2 SFDVKD. As DNA, the CDR3 is TGTGCCACCAGTGATAACGACCGCGGGACAGGGGACGAGCAGTACGTC. Translated, it gives CATSDNDRGTGDEQYV.

The rearrangement links TRBV18 to TRBJ2-7; D is uncertain. This CDR3 is built from 13 residues. CDR1 and CDR2 (germline): KGHSH, LQKENI. V lost 0 bases, J lost 6 bases, and 9 bases lay in between. The CDR3 coding sequence is TGTGCCAGCTCACCACCGGGTGGAGCCGAGCAGTACTTC. It translates to CASSPPGGAEQYF.

The V gene is TRBV7-9, the J gene TRBJ2-7; 8 bases agree with TRBD1. The germline V gene encodes CDR1 SEHNR and CDR2 FQNEAQ (reference sequence). This CDR3 is built from 14 residues. The ends lost 4 bases at V and 2 bases at J; junction bases unmatched: 4. The CDR3 DNA sequence: TGTGCCAGCAGCTCCGGGACAGGAACCTACGAGCAGTACTTC. Its protein is CASSSGTGTYEQYF.

The genes are TRBV9 and TRBJ2-5; D is unclear. Germline V lookup: CDR1 SGDLS, CDR2 YYNGEE. V lost 2 bases, J lost 1 base, and 6 bases lay in between. This CDR3 spans 13 amino acids. The CDR3 DNA reads as TGTGCCAGCAGCGTTAGCCTCCAAGAGACCCAGTACTTC. This sequence encodes CASSVSLQETQYF.

The chain uses TRBV29-1 and TRBJ2-7; the match to TRBD1 covers 7 bases. Germline CDR1 and CDR2: SQVTM and ANQGSEA. CDR3 size: 13 residues. The junction had 5 bases not matched to a gene; V was cut back by 4 bases and J by 2 bases. The CDR3 spells CSVAGTAPYEQYF. CDR3 nucleotide sequence: TGCAGCGTTGCCGGGACAGCCCCCTACGAGCAGTACTTC.

This clone was counted between two and nine times. The chain recombines TRBV30 with TRBJ2-1; D is undetermined. This CDR3 region has 11 residues. Germline V lookup: CDR1 GTSNPN, CDR2 SVGIG (reference sequence). Trimming took 0 bases from V and 6 from J, leaving 3 bases between them. CDR3 nucleotides: TGTGCCTGGAGTGTCAGCAATGAGCAGTTCTTC. Translation gives CAWSVSNEQFF.

The rearrangement links TRBV19 to TRBJ1-3, with 9 bases lining up with TRBD1. V was pared by 8 bases and J by 1 base, with 12 bases of the junction left unmatched. This CDR3 has 17 residues. CDR1 and CDR2 (germline): LNHDA, SQIVND (reference sequence). CDR3 sequence reads: CASRTGGPLYSGNTIYF. Here the CDR3 DNA reads TGTGCCAGTCGCACAGGGGGCCCGCTTTATTCTGGAAACACCATATATTTT.

The chain has TRBV6-6 and TRBJ2-3, with a possible D match to TRBD2 (6 bases). V was cut by 7 bases and J by 5 bases, with 13 bases left in between. CDR1 is MNHNY, CDR2 SVGAGI, per germline (reference sequence). The CDR3 loop spans 13 amino acids. CDR3 sequence: CASTAPSEDTQYF. The CDR3 bases are TGTGCCAGCACCGCACCTAGCGAAGATACGCAGTATTTT.

The CDR3 is CASSVSGVQSSYNEQFF. The CDR3 DNA reads TGTGCCAGCAGTGTCTCGGGGGTCCAAAGCTCCTACAATGAGCAGTTCTTC. This sequence joins TRBV6-1 and TRBJ2-1; possible D gene TRBD2, 6 bases. The germline V gene has CDR1 MNHNS and CDR2 SASEGT. The CDR3 is 17 amino acids. V lost 4 bases to trimming and J lost 0 bases, with 16 bases between them.

J is TRBJ1-4 and V is TRBV18; D perhaps matches TRBD1 (6 bases). V lost 6 bases, J lost 0 bases, and 8 bases lay in between. CDR1 is KGHSH and CDR2 is LQKENI in the germline V gene. The CDR3 has 14 residues. The CDR3 spells CASSEGATNEKLFF. Here the CDR3 DNA reads TGTGCCAGCTCTGAGGGGGCAACTAATGAAAAACTGTTTTTT. The full variable domain, its missing parts supplied by reference TRBV18 and TRBJ1-4, is NAGVMQNPRHLVRRRGQEARLRCSPMKGHSHVYWYRQLPEEGLKFMVYLQKENIIDESGMPKERFSAEFPKEGPSILRIQQVVRGDSAAYFCASSEGATNEKLFFGSGTQLSVL.

The J gene is TRBJ1-4, the V gene TRBV10-3; TRBD1 matches 9 bases. Trimming took 3 bases from V and 6 from J; bases not matched to a gene: 5. This CDR3 spans 15 amino acids. Germline lookup yields CDR1 ENHRY and CDR2 SYGVKD. The CDR3: CAISDPGQGHEKLFF. As DNA, the CDR3 is TGTGCCATCAGTGACCCGGGACAGGGCCATGAAAAACTGTTTTTT.

The CDR3 loop reads CAWRTGVEQYF. The CDR3 nucleotides read TGTGCCTGGAGAACAGGGGTCGAGCAGTACTTC. The chain links TRBV30 to TRBJ2-7; 7 nucleotides align to TRBD1. V trimming: 3 bases; J trimming: 6 bases; junction bases outside the gene matches: 2. This CDR3 is built from 11 residues. The germline CDR1 and CDR2 sequences are GTSNPN and SVGIG (reference sequence).

The J gene is TRBJ2-3, the V gene TRBV6-2 or TRBV6-3; tentatively, D is TRBD2 (6 bases). CDR1 MNHEY and CDR2 SVGEGT come from the germline V gene. The CDR3 has 15 amino acids. The germline V and J ends were trimmed by 3 bases and 2 bases, with 12 bases remaining between them. This CDR3 reads CASSYVGGLTDTQYF. The CDR3 DNA is TGTGCCAGCAGTTATGTGGGGGGACTCACAGATACGCAGTATTTT.

The CDR3 protein is CASSMGGRQGFEKLFF. The CDR3 bases are TGTGCCAGTAGTATGGGCGGCCGGCAGGGCTTCGAAAAACTGTTTTTT. The chain carries TRBV19 and TRBJ1-4; weak D call: TRBD1 (5 bases). The CDR3 totals 16 residues. V was pared by 3 bases and J by 8 bases, with 19 bases between. Germline V gives CDR1 LNHDA, CDR2 SQIVND (reference sequence).

The gene calls are TRBV11-1 and TRBJ2-3; 9 nucleotides align to TRBD1. The CDR3 has 17 residues. With 0 bases clipped from V and 9 bases from J, the junction kept 13 bases outside the gene matches. Germline CDR1 SGHAT, CDR2 FQDESV (reference sequence). The CDR3 coding sequence is TGTGCCAGCAGCTTAGCCATAGAGACCCTAGGGACAGGGACGCAGTATTTT. Its translation is CASSLAIETLGTGTQYF.

The chain couples TRBV6-1 to TRBJ2-7; unclear D gene. The CDR3 sequence is 13 residues long. Germline loops: CDR1 MNHNS, CDR2 SASEGT. Trimming removed 1 base from V and 0 bases from J, with 4 bases in between. The CDR3 is CASSEGYSYEQYV. The CDR3 nucleotides read TGTGCCAGCAGTGAAGGTTACTCCTACGAGCAGTACGTC.

The V call is TRBV5-4, the J call TRBJ2-5; 8 nucleotides match TRBD1. The junction had 11 bases not matched to a gene; V was cut back by 5 bases and J by 5 bases. The CDR3 has 15 residues. Germline V gives CDR1 SGHNT, CDR2 YYREEE (reference sequence). In DNA form, the CDR3 reads TGTGCCAGCAGGGTGGGGAGGACAGGGAAGGAGACCCAGTACTTC. The encoded protein is CASRVGRTGKETQYF.